This T cell receptor (beta chain) was retrieved from a study of response to subunit inactivated influenza vaccine. This clonotype was recorded a few times. TCRdb ran MiXCR on the RT-PCR reads and lists one entry per CDR3 protein. The sample has approximately 520,000 distinct CDR3 sequences, 16% seen once; the top ten hold about 3%. This specimen was CD4+ T cells sorted from PBMCs, taken 23 to 25 months after vaccination. This sequence was found in a man aged 45 to 75 who received an inactivated influenza vaccine.

As DNA, the CDR3 is TGTGCCAGCAGCGCCCGACTGTCCGGGGAGCTGTTTTTT. This codes for CASSARLSGELFF. The V gene is TRBV11-3, the J gene TRBJ2-2; D is unclear. CDR1 and CDR2 (germline): SGHNT, YENEEA. This CDR3 contains 13 residues. The V end was cut by 5 bases, the J end by 6 bases, with 10 bases between.